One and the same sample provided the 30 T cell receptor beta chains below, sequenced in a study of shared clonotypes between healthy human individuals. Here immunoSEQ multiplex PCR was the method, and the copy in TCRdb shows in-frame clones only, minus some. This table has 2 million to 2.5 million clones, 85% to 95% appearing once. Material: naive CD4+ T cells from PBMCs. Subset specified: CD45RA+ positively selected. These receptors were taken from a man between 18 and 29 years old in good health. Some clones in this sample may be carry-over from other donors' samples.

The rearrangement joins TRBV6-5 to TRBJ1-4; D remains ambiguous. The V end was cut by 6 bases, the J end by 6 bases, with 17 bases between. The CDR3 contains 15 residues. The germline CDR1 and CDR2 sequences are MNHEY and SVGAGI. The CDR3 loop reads CASSFGPNGDEKLFF. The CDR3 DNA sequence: TGTGCCAGCAGCTTTGGGCCCAACGGCGATGAAAAACTGTTTTTT.

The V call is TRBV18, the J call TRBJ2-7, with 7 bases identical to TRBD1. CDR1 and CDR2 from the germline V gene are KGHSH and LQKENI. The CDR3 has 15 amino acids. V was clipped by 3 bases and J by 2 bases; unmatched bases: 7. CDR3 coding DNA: TGTGCCAGCTCACCCGGGACAGCTATCACCTACGAGCAGTACTTC. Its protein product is CASSPGTAITYEQYF.

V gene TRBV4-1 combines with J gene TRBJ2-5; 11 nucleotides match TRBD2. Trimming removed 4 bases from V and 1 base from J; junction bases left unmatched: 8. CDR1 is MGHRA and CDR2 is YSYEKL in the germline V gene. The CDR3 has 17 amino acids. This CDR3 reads CASSLETSGNTQETQYF. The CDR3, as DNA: TGCGCCAGCAGCCTCGAGACTAGCGGGAACACCCAAGAGACCCAGTACTTC.

CDR3 in amino acids: CASSLTLSYGYTF. CDR3 bases: TGTGCCAGCAGTTTAACCCTTTCCTATGGCTACACCTTC. This rearrangement joins TRBV28 to TRBJ1-2; D call uncertain. This CDR3 contains 13 residues. Per the germline V gene, CDR1 is MDHEN and CDR2 is SYDVKM. V was cut by 2 bases and J by 4 bases, with 8 bases left in between.

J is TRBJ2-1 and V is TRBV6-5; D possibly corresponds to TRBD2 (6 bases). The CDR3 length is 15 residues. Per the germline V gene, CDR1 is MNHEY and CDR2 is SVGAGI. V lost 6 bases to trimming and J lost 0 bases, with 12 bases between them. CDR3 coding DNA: TGTGCCAGCAGACGGGACTCTCCCTCCTACAATGAGCAGTTCTTC. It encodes CASRRDSPSYNEQFF.

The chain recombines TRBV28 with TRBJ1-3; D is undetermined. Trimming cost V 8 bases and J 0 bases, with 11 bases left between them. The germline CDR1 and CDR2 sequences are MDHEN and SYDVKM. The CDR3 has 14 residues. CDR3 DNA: TGTGCCAGCGTCGACTCCTCCTCTGGAAACACCATATATTTT. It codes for CASVDSSSGNTIYF.

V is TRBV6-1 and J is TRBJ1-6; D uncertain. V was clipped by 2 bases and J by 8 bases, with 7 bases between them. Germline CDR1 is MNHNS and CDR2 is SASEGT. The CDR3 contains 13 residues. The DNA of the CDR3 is TGTGCCAGCAGTGAATTGCCCTATTCACCCCTCCACTTT. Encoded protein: CASSELPYSPLHF.

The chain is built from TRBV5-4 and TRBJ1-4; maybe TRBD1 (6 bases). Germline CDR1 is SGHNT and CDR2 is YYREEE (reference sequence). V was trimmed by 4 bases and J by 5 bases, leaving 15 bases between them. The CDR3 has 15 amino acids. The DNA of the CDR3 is TGTGCCAGCAGCGGAGGGGGGGCGCGAAATGAAAAACTGTTTTTT. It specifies CASSGGGARNEKLFF.

The CDR3 is CASSLGPSGASEQYF. Here the CDR3 DNA reads TGTGCCAGCAGCTTAGGGCCTAGCGGGGCGAGCGAGCAGTACTTC. V gene TRBV7-3 combines with J gene TRBJ2-7, with 9 bases matching TRBD2. Germline assignment: CDR1 SGHTA and CDR2 FQGTGA. The trim removed 2 bases at V and 6 bases at J, leaving 8 bases unmatched. This CDR3 is built from 15 residues.

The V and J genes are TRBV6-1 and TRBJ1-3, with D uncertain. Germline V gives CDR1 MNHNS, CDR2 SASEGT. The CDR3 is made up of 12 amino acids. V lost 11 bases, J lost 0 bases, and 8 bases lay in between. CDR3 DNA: TGTGCCGGCGGTCCCTCTGGAAACACCATATATTTT. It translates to CAGGPSGNTIYF.

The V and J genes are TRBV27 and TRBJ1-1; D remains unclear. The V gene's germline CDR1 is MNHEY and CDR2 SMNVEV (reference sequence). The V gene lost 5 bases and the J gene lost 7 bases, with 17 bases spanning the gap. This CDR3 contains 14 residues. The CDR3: CASSPSVEAFEAFF. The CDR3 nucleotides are TGTGCCAGCAGTCCCTCGGTAGAAGCCTTTGAAGCTTTCTTT.

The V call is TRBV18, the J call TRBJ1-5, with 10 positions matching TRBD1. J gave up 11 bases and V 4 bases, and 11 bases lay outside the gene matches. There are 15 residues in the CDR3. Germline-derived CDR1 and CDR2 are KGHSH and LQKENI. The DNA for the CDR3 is TGTGCCAGCTCACTATCCGGGACAGGGGATCTGACCCAGCATTTT. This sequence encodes CASSLSGTGDLTQHF.

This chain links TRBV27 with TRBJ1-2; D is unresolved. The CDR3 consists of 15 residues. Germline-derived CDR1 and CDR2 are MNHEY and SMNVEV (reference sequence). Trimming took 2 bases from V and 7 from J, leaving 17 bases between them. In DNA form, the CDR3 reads TGTGCCAGCAGTTTAATCGCAGGTTTCGTCTCTGGCTACACCTTC. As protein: CASSLIAGFVSGYTF.

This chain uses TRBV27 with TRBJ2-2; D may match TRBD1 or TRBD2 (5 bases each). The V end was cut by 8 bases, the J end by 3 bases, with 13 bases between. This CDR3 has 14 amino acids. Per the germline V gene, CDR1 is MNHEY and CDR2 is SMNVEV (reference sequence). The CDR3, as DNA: TGTGCCAGCGCCAGGGACCCCTACACCGGGGAGCTGTTTTTT. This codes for CASARDPYTGELFF.

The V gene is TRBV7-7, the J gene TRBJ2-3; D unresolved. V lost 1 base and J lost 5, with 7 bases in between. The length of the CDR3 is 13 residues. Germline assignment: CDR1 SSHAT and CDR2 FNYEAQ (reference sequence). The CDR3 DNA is TGTGCCAGCAGCTTAGGGTCCGGAGATACGCAGTATTTT. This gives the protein CASSLGSGDTQYF.

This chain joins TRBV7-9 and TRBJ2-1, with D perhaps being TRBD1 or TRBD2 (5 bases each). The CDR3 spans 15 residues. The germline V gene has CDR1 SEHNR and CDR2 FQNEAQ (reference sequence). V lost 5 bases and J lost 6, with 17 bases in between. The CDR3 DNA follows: TGTGCCAGCAGCCAGAGGGCCAGGGTGGGCAATGAGCAGTTCTTC. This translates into CASSQRARVGNEQFF.

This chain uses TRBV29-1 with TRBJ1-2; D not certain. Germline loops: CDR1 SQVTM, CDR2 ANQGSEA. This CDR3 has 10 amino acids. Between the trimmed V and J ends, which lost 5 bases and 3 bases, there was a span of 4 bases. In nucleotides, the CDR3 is TGCAGCGTTACGGACTATGGCTACACCTTC. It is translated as CSVTDYGYTF.

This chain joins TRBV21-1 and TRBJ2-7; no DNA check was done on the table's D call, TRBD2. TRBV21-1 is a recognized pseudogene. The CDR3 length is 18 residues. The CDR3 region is CASSTAGPFSVYEHEQYF. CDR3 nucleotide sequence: TGTGCCAGCAGCACAGCCGGCCCCTTTAGCGTCTACGAGCACGAGCAGTACTTC.

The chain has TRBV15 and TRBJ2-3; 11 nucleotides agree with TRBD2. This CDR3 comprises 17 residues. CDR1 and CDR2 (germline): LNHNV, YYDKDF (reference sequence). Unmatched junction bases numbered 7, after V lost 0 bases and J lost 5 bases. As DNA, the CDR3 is TGTGCCACCAGCAGAGATCCAACTAGCGGGAGTGGAGATACGCAGTATTTT. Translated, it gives CATSRDPTSGSGDTQYF.

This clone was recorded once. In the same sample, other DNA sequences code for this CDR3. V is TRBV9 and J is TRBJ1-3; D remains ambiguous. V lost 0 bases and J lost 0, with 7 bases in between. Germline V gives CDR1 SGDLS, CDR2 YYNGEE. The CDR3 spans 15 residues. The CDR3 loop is CASSVDGDSGNTIYF. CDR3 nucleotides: TGTGCCAGCAGCGTAGACGGGGACTCTGGAAACACCATATATTTT.

This chain's CDR3 is CASSLPNSDGYTF. The CDR3 region has the DNA TGTGCCAGCAGCTTACCTAATTCGGATGGCTACACCTTC. The V call is TRBV11-2, the J call TRBJ1-2; D remains unclear. The CDR3 contains 13 residues. Trimming took 2 bases from V and 6 from J, leaving 10 bases between them. Germline assignment: CDR1 SGHAT and CDR2 FQNNGV.

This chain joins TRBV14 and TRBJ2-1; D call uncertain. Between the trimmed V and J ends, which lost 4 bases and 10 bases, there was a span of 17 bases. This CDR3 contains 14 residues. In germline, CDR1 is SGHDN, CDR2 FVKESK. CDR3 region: CASSPGVWAREQFF. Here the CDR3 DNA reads TGTGCCAGCAGCCCTGGAGTGTGGGCTCGGGAGCAGTTCTTC.

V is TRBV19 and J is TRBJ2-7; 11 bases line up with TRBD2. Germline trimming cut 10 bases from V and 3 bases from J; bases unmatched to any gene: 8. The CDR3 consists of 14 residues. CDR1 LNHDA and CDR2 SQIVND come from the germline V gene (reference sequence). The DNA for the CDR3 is TGTGCCACCCCAACTAGCGGGAGTTTCTACGAGCAGTACTTC. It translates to CATPTSGSFYEQYF.

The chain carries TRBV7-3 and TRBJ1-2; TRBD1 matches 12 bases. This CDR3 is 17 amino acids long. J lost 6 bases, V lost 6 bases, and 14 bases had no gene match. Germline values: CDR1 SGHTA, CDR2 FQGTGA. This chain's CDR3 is CASSLNPGTGGSDGYTF. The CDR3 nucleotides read TGTGCCAGCAGTCTTAATCCAGGGACAGGGGGCTCGGATGGCTACACCTTC.

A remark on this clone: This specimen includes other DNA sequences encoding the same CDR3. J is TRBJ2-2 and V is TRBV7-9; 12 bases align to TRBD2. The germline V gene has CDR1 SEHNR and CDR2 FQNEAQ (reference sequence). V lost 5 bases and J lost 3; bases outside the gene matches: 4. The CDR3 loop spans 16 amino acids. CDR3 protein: CASSLGLAGYTGELFF. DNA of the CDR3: TGTGCCAGCAGCCTCGGACTAGCGGGATACACCGGGGAGCTGTTTTTT.

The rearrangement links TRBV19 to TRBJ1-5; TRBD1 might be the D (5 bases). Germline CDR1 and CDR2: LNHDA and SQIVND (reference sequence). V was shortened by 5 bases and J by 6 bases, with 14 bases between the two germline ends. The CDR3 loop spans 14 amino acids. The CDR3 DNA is TGTGCCAGTAGTCCCAGACAGTATGGTCAGCCCCAGCATTTT. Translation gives CASSPRQYGQPQHF.

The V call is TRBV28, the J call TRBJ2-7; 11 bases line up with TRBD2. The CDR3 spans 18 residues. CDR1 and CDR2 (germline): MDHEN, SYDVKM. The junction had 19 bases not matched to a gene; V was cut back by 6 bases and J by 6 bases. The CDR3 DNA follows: TGTGCCAGCAGCTTTACACCCCGGACTAGCGGGTGGGTGTCCGAGCAGTACTTC. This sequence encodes CASSFTPRTSGWVSEQYF.

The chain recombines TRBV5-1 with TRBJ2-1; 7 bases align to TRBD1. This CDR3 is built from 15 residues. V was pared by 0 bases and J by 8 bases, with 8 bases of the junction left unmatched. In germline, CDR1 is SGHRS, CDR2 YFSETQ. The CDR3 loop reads CASSLAEGAGDEQFF. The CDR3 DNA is TGCGCCAGCAGCTTGGCTGAGGGGGCCGGCGATGAGCAGTTCTTC.

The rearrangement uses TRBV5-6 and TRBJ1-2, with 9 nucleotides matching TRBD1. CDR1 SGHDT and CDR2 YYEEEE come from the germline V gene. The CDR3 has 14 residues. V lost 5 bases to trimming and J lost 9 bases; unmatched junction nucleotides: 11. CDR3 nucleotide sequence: TGTGCCAGCAGGTCCACGGGACAGGGTCTCCGCTACACCTTC. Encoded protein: CASRSTGQGLRYTF.

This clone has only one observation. In DNA, the CDR3 is TGTGCCAGCAGCTTCCCCGGGCGGGAATATCTTTACGAGCAGTACTTC. This codes for CASSFPGREYLYEQYF. This chain uses TRBV11-2 with TRBJ2-7; D perhaps matches TRBD2 (6 bases). V lost 3 bases and J lost 4, with 19 bases in between. This CDR3 contains 16 residues. Germline assignment: CDR1 SGHAT and CDR2 FQNNGV. Full variable domain (outside the CDR3, taken from reference TRBV11-2 and TRBJ2-7): EAGVAQSPRYKIIEKRQSVAFWCNPISGHATLYWYQQILGQGPKLLIQFQNNGVVDDSQLPKDRFSAERLKGVDSTLKIQPAKLEDSAVYLCASSFPGREYLYEQYFGPGTRLTVT.